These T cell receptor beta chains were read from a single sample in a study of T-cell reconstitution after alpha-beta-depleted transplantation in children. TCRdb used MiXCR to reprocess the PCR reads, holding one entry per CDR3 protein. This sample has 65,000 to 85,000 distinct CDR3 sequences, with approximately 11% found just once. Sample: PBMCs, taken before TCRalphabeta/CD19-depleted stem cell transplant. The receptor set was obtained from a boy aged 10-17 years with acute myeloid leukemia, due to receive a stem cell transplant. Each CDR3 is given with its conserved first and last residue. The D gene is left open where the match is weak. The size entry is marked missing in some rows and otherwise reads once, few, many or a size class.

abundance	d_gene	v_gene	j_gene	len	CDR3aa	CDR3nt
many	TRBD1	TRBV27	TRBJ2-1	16	CASSTLQGNSYNEQFF	TGTGCCAGCAGTACCCTACAGGGGAACTCCTACAATGAGCAGTTCTTC
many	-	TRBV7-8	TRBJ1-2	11	CASSLDRTYTF	TGTGCCAGCAGCTTAGACAGAACCTACACCTTC
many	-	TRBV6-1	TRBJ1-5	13	CASTRGSNQPQHF	TGTGCCAGCACCCGGGGGAGCAATCAGCCCCAGCATTTT
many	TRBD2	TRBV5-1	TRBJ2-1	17	CASRLRGLAGDRNEQFF	TGCGCCAGCCGCCTGCGGGGACTAGCGGGAGATCGCAATGAGCAGTTCTTC
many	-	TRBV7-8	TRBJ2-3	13	CASSQRPTDTQYF	TGTGCCAGCAGCCAGCGGCCTACAGATACGCAGTATTTT
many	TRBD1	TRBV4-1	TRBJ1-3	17	CASSQRQGASSGNTIYF	TGCGCCAGCAGCCAACGCCAGGGGGCTAGCTCTGGAAACACCATATATTTT
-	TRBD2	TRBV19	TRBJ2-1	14	CASSRAGGPLEQFF	TGTGCCAGTAGTAGAGCGGGGGGGCCCCTGGAGCAGTTCTTC
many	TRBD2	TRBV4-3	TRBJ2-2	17	CASSQPGTSDGGGELFF	TGCGCCAGCAGCCAACCCGGGACTAGCGACGGGGGCGGGGAGCTGTTTTTT
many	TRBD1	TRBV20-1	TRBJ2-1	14	CSATQGANSYEQFF	TGCAGTGCTACCCAGGGGGCGAACAGTTATGAGCAGTTCTTC
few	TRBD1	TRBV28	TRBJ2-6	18	CASSFPGQGHPGANVLTF	TGTGCCAGCAGTTTTCCTGGACAGGGTCATCCTGGGGCCAACGTCCTGACTTTC
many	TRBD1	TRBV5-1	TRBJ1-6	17	CASSLVEDRGLNSPLHF	TGCGCCAGCAGCTTGGTTGAGGACAGGGGGCTTAATTCACCCCTCCACTTT
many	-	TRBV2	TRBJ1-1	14	CASSEVGLLTEAFF	TGTGCCAGCAGTGAAGTAGGACTGCTTACTGAAGCTTTCTTT
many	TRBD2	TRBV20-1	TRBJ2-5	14	CSATGRAGGETQYF	TGCAGTGCTACCGGGAGGGCCGGGGGAGAGACCCAGTACTTC
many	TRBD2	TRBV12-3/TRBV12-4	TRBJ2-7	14	CASSSGTSSYEQYF	TGTGCCAGCAGCAGCGGGACTAGCAGCTACGAGCAGTACTTC
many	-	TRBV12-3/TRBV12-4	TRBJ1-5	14	CASSTRGSNQPQHF	TGTGCCAGCAGCACCAGGGGTAGCAATCAGCCCCAGCATTTT